Below are 5 T cell receptor beta chains sequenced from a single sample in a study of T cells in Graves' hyperthyroidism and ophthalmopathy. From RNA transcripts, TCR beta CDR3 regions were amplified. With the HTBI primer set, the TCR CDR3 went through a first round of RT-PCR. In TCRdb, the multiplex PCR reads were re-called with MiXCR into one record per CDR3 protein. The sample gives nearly 600,000 distinct CDR3 sequences, approximately 15% of which show up once; approximately 5.7% is in the top ten. Material: blood. All receptors come from a young woman with Graves' hyperthyroidism that later progressed to Graves' ophthalmopathy.

Worth noting for this clonotype: A single base separates this from a much larger clone, so it may be a read error. The rearrangement links TRBV28 to TRBJ1-6; TRBD1 is a possible D gene (5 bases). The CDR3 loop spans 17 amino acids. Germline V gene lookup returns CDR1 MDHEN and CDR2 SYDVKM. The DNA of the CDR3 is TGTGCCAGCAGCCCGAATTTTGGGGGGGACCTTGGTTCACCCCTCCGCTTT. Its protein product is CASSPNFGGDLGSPLRF.

This clonotype appeared many times. This clone may be a read error of a much larger clone one base away. The CDR3 is CASSRGNYGYTF. The DNA of the CDR3 is TGTGCCAGCAGCCGGGGGAACTATGGCTACACCTTC. This rearrangement joins TRBV14 to TRBJ1-2, with TRBD1 as a possible D gene (5 bases). CDR1 is SGHDN and CDR2 is FVKESK in the germline V gene. This CDR3 has 12 amino acids. With 4 bases removed from V and 2 bases from J, the gap between germline ends came to 5 bases.

There are many counts of this clonotype. V is TRBV28 and J is TRBJ1-5; possibly TRBD1 for D (6 bases). The CDR3 contains 15 residues. Trimming stripped 5 bases from V and 6 bases from J, with 17 bases between. Germline CDR1 reads MDHEN; CDR2 reads SYDVKM. CDR3 sequence reads: CASSNQGRGVQPQHF. The CDR3 coding sequence is TGTGCCAGCAGTAACCAGGGGCGAGGCGTTCAGCCCCAGCATTTT.

V and J are TRBV18 and TRBJ2-2, with 7 bases that match TRBD1. Trimming cost V 6 bases and J 2 bases; bases outside gene matches: 12. This CDR3 is built from 17 residues. CDR1 and CDR2 from the germline V gene are KGHSH and LQKENI. The CDR3 sequence is CASSPTDRVPNTGELFF. For the CDR3, the DNA is TGTGCCAGCTCGCCGACCGACAGGGTACCAAACACCGGGGAGCTGTTTTTT. The full variable domain, with the rest looked up from reference TRBV18 and TRBJ2-2, is NAGVMQNPRHLVRRRGQEARLRCSPMKGHSHVYWYRQLPEEGLKFMVYLQKENIIDESGMPKERFSAEFPKEGPSILRIQQVVRGDSAAYFCASSPTDRVPNTGELFFGEGSRLTVL.

This clonotype was counted ten times or more. This chain uses TRBV30 with TRBJ1-3; TRBD1 might be the D (6 bases). Between the trimmed V and J ends, which lost 0 bases and 2 bases, there was a span of 11 bases. Germline values: CDR1 GTSNPN, CDR2 SVGIG (reference sequence). This CDR3 contains 15 residues. The CDR3 spells CAWSVSGGPGNTIYF. CDR3 coding DNA: TGTGCCTGGAGTGTATCCGGGGGCCCTGGAAACACCATATATTTT.